This T cell receptor beta chain was sequenced during a study of T and B cells in COVID-19 patients. Findings and caveats of the study: Patients with COVID-19 reportedly showed strongly skewed T cell receptor beta variable and joining gene usage.

Multiplex PCR with BIOMED2 TRB-A/B primer pools amplified TRB rearrangements. TCRdb processed the multiplex PCR reads anew with MiXCR; each CDR3 protein has one entry. The repertoire includes roughly 12,000 distinct CDR3 sequences, 25% to 30% of them detected once, and about 30% sits in the top ten. Blood genomic DNA input for TRB amplification was about 240-550 ng. Worth noting for this clonotype: Its antigen is unknown.

The origin of this receptor is a human donor who had recovered from COVID-19. Material: blood.

CDR3 coding DNA: TGTGCCAGCAGCTCGGACAGCACCTACGAGCAGTACGTC. Translated: CASSSDSTYEQYV. The chain employs TRBV12-3 or TRBV12-4 and TRBJ2-7; D possibly corresponds to TRBD1 (6 bases). The CDR3 is 13 residues long. V lost 6 bases, J lost 2 bases, and 11 bases lay in between.